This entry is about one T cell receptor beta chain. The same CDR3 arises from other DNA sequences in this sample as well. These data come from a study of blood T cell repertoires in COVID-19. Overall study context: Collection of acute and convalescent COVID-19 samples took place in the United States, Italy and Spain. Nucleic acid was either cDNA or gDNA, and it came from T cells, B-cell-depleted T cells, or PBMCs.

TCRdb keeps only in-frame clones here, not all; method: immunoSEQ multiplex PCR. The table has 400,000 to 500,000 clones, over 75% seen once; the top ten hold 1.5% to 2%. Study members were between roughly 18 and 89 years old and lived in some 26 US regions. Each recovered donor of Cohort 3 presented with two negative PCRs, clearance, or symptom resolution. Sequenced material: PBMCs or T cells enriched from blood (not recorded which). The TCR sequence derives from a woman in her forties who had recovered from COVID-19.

CDR3 protein: CASSQDRSYEQYF. CDR3 DNA: TGCGCCAGCAGCCAAGATCGGAGTTACGAGCAGTACTTC. The V gene is TRBV4-3, the J gene TRBJ2-7; no definite D call. Germline loops: CDR1 LGHNA, CDR2 YSLEER. The CDR3 has 13 amino acids. V lost 0 bases to trimming and J lost 4 bases, with 7 bases between them.